This T cell receptor (beta chain) was observed in a study of Graves' ophthalmopathy and Graves' hyperthyroidism. From RNA, the CDR3 regions of TCR beta chains were amplified and sequenced. An opening RT-PCR round employed HTBI primers and preceded a second-round multiplex PCR. Using its own MiXCR run on the multiplex PCR reads, TCRdb lists one record per CDR3 protein. The sample has about 620,000 distinct CDR3 sequences; 22% are singletons. This clonotype was recorded a few times. The CDR3 covers 15 residues. J gave up 6 bases and V 5 bases, and 9 bases lay outside the gene matches. Germline CDR1 is SGHTA and CDR2 is FQGNSA.

The gene calls are TRBV7-2 and TRBJ2-5; 10 bases fit TRBD1. The sequencing input was peripheral blood. The sequence came from a woman aged 18-30 years with stable Graves' hyperthyroidism. Some clones in this sample may be carry-over from other donors' samples. CDR3 nucleotides: TGTGCCAGCAGCCCGATGACAGGGGGCAGTAAGACCCAGTACTTC. Its translation: CASSPMTGGSKTQYF.